The entry that follows covers one T cell receptor beta chain sequence. As yet, its antigen is unknown. The sample comes from a study of identical twins. TCRdb re-analysed the 5' RACE reads in MiXCR, keeping a single row per CDR3 protein. The repertoire includes 750,000 to 950,000 distinct CDR3 sequences, roughly 12% of them detected once, and around 1.6% sits in the top ten. General study results and limits: Findings came from cross-sectional statistics, without long-term follow-up of donors.

Germline V gene data show CDR1 as SEHNR and CDR2 as FQNEAQ (reference sequence). CDR3 length: 15 residues. V was pared by 2 bases and J by 0 bases, with 10 bases between. This sample also belongs to another study, concerning yellow fever vaccine responses in identical twins.

The rearrangement joins TRBV7-9 to TRBJ1-1; no reliable D call. This clonotype originated in a woman aged 18-30 years in good health. The sequenced sample was PBMCs. The CDR3 reads CASSLLDFLNTEAFF. The CDR3 nucleotides are TGTGCCAGCAGCTTACTGGATTTCCTGAACACTGAAGCTTTCTTT.